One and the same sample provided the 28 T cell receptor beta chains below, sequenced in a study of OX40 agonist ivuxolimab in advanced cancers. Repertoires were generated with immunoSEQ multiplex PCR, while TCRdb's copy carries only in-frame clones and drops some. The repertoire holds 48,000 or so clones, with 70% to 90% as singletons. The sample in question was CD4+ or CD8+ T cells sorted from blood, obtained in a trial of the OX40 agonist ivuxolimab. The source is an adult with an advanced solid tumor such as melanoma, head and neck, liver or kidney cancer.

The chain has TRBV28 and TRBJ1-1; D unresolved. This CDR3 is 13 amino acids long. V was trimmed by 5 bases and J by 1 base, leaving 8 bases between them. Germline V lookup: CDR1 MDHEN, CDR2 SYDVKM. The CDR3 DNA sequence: TGTGCCAGCAGTCCGCCGGCGAACACTGAAGCTTTCTTT. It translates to CASSPPANTEAFF.

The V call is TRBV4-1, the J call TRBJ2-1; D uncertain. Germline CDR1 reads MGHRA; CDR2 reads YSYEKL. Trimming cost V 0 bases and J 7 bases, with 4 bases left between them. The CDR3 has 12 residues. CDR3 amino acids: CASSQELNEQFF. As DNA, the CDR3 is TGCGCCAGCAGCCAAGAATTGAATGAGCAGTTCTTC.

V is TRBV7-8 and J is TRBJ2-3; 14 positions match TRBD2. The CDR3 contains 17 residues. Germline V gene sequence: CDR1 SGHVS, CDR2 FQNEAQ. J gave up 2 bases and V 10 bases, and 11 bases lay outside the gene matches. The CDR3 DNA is TGTGCCACCAGGGTGGGGACTAGCGGGGGCTACACAGATACGCAGTATTTT. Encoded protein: CATRVGTSGGYTDTQYF.

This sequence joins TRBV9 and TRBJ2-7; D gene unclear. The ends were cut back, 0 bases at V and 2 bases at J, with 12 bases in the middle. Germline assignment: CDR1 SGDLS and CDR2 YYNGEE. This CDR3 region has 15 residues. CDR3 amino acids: CASSVAGTTTYEQYF. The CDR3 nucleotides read TGTGCCAGCAGCGTAGCGGGCACAACGACCTACGAGCAGTACTTC.

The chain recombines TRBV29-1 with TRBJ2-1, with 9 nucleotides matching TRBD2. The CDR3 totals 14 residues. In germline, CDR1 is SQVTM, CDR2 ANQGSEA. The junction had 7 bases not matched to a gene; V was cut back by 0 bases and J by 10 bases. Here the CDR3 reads CSVEESAGGGEQFF. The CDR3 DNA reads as TGCAGCGTTGAAGAATCAGCGGGGGGTGGGGAGCAGTTCTTC.

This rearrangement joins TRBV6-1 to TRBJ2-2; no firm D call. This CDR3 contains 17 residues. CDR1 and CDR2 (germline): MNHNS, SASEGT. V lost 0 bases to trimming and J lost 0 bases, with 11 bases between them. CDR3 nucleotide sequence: TGTGCCAGCAGTGAAGCGAGTTATACAGCGAACACCGGGGAGCTGTTTTTT. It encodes CASSEASYTANTGELFF.

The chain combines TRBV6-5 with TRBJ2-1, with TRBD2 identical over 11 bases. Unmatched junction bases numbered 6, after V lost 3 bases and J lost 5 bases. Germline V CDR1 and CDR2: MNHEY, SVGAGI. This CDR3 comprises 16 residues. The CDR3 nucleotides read TGTGCCAGCAGTTATTTCACGGGACTAGCGGACAATGAGCAGTTCTTC. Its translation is CASSYFTGLADNEQFF.

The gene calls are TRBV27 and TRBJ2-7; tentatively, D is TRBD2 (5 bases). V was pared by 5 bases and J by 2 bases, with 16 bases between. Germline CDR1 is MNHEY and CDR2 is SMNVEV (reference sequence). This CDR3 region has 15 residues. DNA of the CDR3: TGTGCCAGCAGTCCCCGTGGCGGGCCGACCTACGAGCAGTACTTC. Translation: CASSPRGGPTYEQYF.

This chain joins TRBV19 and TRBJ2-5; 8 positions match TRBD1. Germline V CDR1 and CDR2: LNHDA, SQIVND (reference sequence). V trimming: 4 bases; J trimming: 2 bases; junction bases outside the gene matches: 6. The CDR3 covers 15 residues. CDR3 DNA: TGTGCCAGTAGTACCAGGGACAGGCCACAAGAGACCCAGTACTTC. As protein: CASSTRDRPQETQYF.

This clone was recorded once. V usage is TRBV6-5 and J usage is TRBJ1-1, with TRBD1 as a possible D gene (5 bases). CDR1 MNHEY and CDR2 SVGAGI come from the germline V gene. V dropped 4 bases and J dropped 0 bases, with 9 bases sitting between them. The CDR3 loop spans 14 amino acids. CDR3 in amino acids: CASSLTGMNTEAFF. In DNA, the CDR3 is TGTGCCAGCAGTTTAACAGGAATGAACACTGAAGCTTTCTTT.

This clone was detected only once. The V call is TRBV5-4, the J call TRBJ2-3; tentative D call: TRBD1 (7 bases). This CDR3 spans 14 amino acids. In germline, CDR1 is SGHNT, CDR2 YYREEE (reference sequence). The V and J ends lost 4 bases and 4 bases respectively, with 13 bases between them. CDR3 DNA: TGTGCCAGCAGCGCCAGGGGGGCTGCAGATACGCAGTATTTT. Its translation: CASSARGAADTQYF.

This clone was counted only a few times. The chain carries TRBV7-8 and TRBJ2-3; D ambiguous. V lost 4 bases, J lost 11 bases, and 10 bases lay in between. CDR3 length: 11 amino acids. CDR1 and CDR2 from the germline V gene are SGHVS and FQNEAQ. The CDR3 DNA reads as TGTGCCAGCAGCTATGCTAGAGAGCAGTATTTT. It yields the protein CASSYAREQYF.

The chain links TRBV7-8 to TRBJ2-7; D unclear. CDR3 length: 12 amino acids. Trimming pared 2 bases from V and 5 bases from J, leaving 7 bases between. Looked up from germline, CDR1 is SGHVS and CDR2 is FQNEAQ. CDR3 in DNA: TGTGCCAGCAGCTTAAGGTTCGACGAGCAGTACTTC. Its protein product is CASSLRFDEQYF.

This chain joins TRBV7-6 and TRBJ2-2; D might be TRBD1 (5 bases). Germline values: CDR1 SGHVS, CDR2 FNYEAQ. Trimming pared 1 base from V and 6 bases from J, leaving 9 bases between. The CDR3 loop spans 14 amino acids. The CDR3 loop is CASSLVAGSGELFF. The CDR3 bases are TGTGCCAGCAGCTTAGTTGCAGGGTCCGGGGAGCTGTTTTTT.

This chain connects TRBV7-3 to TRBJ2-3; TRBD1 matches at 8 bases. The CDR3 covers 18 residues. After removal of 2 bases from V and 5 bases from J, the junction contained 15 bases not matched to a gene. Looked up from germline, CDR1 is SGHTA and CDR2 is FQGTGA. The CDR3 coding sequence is TGTGCCAGCAGCTTAGACAGGGGAACGGTTAGCAGTCTAGATACGCAGTATTTT. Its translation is CASSLDRGTVSSLDTQYF.

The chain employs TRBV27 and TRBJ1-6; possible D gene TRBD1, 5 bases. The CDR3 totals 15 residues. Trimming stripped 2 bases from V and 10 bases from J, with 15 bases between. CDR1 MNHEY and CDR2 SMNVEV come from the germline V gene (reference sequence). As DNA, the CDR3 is TGTGCCAGCAGTTTAGGGATGGGGGGGTTGTCACCCCTCCACTTT. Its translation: CASSLGMGGLSPLHF.

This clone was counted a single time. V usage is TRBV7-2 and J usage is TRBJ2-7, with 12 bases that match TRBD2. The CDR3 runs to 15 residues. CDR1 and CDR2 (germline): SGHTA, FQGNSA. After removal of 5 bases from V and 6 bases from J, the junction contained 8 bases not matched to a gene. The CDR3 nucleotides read TGTGCCAGCAGCGTTACCGGGACTAGCGGGCGCGAGCAGTACTTC. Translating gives CASSVTGTSGREQYF.

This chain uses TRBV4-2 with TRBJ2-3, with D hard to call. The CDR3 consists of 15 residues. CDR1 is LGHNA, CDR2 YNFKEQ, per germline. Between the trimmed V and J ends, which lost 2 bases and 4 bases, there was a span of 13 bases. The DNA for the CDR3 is TGTGCCAGCAGCCAATCCGAGGCAGAAGCAGATACGCAGTATTTT. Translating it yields CASSQSEAEADTQYF.

The CDR3 DNA follows: TGTGCCAGCTCACCCGGGACAGAGCAGTTCTTC. Protein sequence: CASSPGTEQFF. V and J are TRBV18 and TRBJ2-1; a possible D gene is TRBD1 (6 bases). The length of the CDR3 is 11 residues. V lost 3 bases and J lost 10, with 7 bases in between. Germline V gene sequence: CDR1 KGHSH, CDR2 LQKENI.

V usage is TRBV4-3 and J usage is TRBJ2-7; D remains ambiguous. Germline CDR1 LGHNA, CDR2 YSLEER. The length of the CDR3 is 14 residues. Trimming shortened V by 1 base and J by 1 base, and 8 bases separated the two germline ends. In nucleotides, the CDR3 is TGCGCCAGCAGCCAAGTCATCTCTTCCTACGAGCAGTACTTC. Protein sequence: CASSQVISSYEQYF.

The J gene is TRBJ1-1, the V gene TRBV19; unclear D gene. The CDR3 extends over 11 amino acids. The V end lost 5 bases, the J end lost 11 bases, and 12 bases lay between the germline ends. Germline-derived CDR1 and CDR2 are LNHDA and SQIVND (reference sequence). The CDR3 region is CASSSRKGAFF. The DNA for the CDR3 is TGTGCCAGTAGTTCCCGGAAAGGTGCTTTCTTT.

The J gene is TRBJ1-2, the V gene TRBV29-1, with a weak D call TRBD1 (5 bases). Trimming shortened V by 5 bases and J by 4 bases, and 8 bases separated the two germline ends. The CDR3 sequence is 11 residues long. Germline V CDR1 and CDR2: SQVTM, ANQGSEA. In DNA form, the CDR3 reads TGCAGCGTTAAAGGGACCTATGGCTACACCTTC. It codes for CSVKGTYGYTF.

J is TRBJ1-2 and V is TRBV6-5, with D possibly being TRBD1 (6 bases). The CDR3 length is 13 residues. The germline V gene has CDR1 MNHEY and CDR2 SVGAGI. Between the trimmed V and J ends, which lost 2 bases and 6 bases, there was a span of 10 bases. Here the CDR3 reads CASSYQGGDGYTF. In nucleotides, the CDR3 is TGTGCCAGCAGTTACCAAGGGGGTGATGGCTACACCTTC.

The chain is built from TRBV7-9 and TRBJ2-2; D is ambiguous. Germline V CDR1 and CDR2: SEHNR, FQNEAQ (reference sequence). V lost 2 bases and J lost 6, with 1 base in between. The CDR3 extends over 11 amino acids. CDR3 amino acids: CASSLPGELFF. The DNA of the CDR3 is TGTGCCAGCAGCTTACCCGGGGAGCTGTTTTTT.

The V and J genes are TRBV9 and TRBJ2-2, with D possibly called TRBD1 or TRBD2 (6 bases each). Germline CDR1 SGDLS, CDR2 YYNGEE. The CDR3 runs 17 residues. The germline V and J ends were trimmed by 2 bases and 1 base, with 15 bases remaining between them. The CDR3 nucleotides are TGTGCCAGCAGCGTTAGAGGGGGGCACGAGAACACCGGGGAGCTGTTTTTT. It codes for CASSVRGGHENTGELFF. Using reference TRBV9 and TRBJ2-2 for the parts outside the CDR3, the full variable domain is DSGVTQTPKHLITATGQRVTLRCSPRSGDLSVYWYQQSLDQGLQFLIQYYNGEERAKGNILERFSAQQFPDLHSELNLSSLELGDSALYFCASSVRGGHENTGELFFGEGSRLTVL.

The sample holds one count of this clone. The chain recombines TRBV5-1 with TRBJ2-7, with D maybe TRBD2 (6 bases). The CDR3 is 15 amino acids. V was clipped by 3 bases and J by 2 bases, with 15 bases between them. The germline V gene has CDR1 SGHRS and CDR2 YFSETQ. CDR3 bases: TGCGCCAGCAGCTCGACCCCGGACTATACCTACGAGCAGTACTTC. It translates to CASSSTPDYTYEQYF.

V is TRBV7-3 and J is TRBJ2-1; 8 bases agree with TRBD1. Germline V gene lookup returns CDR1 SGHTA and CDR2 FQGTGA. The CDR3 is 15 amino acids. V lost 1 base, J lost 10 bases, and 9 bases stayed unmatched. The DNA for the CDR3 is TGTGCCAGCAGCTTAAACGGACAGGGATGGGAGGAGCAGTTCTTC. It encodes CASSLNGQGWEEQFF.

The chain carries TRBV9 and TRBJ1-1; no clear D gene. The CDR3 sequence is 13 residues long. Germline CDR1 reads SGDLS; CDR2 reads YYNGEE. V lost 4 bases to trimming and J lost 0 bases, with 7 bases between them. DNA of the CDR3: TGTGCCAGCAGCCCGGGTATGAACACTGAAGCTTTCTTT. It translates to CASSPGMNTEAFF.